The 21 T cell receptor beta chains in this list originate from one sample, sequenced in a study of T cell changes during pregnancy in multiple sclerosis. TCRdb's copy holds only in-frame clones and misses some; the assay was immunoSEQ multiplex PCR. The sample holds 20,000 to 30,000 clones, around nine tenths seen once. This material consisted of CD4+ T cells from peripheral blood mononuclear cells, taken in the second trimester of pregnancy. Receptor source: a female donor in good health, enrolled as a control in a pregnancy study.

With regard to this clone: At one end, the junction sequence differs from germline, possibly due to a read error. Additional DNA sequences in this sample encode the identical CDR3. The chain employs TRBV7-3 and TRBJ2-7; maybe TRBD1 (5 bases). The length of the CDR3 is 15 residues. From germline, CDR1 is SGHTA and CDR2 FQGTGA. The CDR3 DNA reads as TGCGCCAGCAGCTTAAATCCAGGGCCATCCTACGAGCAGTACTTC. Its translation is CASSLNPGPSYEQYF.

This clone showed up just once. CDR3 in amino acids: CASSPGTGGVYGYTF. DNA for the CDR3: TGTGCCAGTAGTCCAGGGACAGGGGGCGTCTATGGCTACACCTTC. The chain has TRBV19 and TRBJ1-2, with 12 nucleotides matching TRBD1. CDR1 LNHDA and CDR2 SQIVND come from the germline V gene (reference sequence). The CDR3 consists of 15 residues. V lost 5 bases, J lost 4 bases, and 5 bases stayed unmatched.

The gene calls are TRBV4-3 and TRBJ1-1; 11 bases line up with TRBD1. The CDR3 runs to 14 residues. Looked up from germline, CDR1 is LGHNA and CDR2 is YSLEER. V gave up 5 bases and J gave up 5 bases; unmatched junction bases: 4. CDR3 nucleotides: TGCGCCAGCAGCGACGGGACAGGGGGGACTGAAGCTTTCTTT. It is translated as CASSDGTGGTEAFF.

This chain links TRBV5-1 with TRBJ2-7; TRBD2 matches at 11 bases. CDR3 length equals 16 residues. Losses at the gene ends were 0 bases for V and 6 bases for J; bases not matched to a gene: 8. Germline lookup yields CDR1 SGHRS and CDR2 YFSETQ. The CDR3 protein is CASSLAGLAGGSEQYF. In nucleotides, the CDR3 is TGCGCCAGCAGCTTGGCCGGGCTAGCGGGAGGCTCCGAGCAGTACTTC.

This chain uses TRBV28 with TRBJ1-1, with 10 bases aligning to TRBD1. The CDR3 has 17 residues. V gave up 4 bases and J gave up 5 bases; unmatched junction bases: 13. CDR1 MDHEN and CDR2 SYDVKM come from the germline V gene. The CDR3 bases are TGTGCCAGCAGTTCTCCCGGGAGACAGGGGGCGGGGACTGAAGCTTTCTTT. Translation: CASSSPGRQGAGTEAFF. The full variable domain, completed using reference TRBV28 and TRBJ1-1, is DVKVTQSSRYLVKRTGEKVFLECVQDMDHENMFWYRQDPGLGLRLIYFSYDVKMKEKGDIPEGYSVSREKKERFSLILESASTNQTSMYLCASSSPGRQGAGTEAFFGQGTRLTVV.

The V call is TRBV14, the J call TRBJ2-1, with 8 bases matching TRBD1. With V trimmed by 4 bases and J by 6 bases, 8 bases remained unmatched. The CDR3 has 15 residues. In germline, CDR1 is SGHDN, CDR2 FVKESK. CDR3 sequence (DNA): TGTGCCAGCAGCCCTATTGGCAGGGGGCCCAATGAGCAGTTCTTC. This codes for CASSPIGRGPNEQFF. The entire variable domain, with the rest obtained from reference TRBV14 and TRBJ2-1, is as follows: EAGVTQFPSHSVIEKGQTVTLRCDPISGHDNLYWYRRVMGKEIKFLLHFVKESKQDESGMPNNRFLAERTGGTYSTLKVQPAELEDSGVYFCASSPIGRGPNEQFFGPGTRLTVL.

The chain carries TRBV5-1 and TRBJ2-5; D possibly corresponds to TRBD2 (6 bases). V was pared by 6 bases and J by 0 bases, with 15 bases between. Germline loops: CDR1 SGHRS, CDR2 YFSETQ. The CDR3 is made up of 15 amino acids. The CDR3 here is CASKAGRQYQETQYF. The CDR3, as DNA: TGCGCCAGCAAGGCGGGGAGACAGTACCAAGAGACCCAGTACTTC.

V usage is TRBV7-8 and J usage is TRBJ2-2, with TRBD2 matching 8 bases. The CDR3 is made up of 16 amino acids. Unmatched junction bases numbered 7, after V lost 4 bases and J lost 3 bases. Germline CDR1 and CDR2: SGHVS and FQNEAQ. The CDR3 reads CASSSRLAWDTGELFF. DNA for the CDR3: TGTGCCAGCAGCTCCAGACTAGCGTGGGACACCGGGGAGCTGTTTTTT.

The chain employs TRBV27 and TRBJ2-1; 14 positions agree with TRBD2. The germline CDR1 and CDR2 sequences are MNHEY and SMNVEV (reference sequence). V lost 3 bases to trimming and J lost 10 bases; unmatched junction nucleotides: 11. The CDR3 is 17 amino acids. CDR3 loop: CASSFRLTSGRASEQFF. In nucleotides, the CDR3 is TGTGCCAGCAGTTTTCGACTGACTAGCGGGAGGGCCAGCGAGCAGTTCTTC.

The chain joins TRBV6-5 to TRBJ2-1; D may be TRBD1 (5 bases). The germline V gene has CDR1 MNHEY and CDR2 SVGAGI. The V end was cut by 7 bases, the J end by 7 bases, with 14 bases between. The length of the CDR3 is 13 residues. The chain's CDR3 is CASTQGGSNEQFF. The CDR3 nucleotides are TGTGCCAGCACTCAGGGTGGTAGTAATGAGCAGTTCTTC.

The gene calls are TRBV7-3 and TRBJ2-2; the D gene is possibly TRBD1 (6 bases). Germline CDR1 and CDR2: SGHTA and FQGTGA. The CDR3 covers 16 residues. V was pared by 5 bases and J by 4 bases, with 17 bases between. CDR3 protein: CASSPTHRVGTGELFF. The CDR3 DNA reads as TGTGCCAGCAGCCCCACTCACAGGGTTGGCACCGGGGAGCTGTTTTTT. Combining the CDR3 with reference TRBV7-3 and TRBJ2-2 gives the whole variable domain GAGVSQTPSNKVTEKGKYVELRCDPISGHTALYWYRQSLGQGPEFLIYFQGTGAADDSGLPNDRFFAVRPEGSVSTLKIQRTERGDSAVYLCASSPTHRVGTGELFFGEGSRLTVL.

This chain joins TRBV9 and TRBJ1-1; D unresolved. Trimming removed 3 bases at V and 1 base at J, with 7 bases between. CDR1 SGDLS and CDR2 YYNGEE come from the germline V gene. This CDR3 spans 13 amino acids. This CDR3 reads CASSAQKNTEAFF. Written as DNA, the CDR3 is TGTGCCAGCAGCGCCCAAAAGAACACTGAAGCTTTCTTT. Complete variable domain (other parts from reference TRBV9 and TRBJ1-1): DSGVTQTPKHLITATGQRVTLRCSPRSGDLSVYWYQQSLDQGLQFLIQYYNGEERAKGNILERFSAQQFPDLHSELNLSSLELGDSALYFCASSAQKNTEAFFGQGTRLTVV.

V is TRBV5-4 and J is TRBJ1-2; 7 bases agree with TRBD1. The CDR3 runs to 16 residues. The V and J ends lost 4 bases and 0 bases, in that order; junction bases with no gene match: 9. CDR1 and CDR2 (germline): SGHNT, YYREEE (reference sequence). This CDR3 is CASSNSRGDSNYGYTF. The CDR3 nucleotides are TGTGCCAGCAGCAACAGCAGGGGGGACTCTAACTATGGCTACACCTTC.

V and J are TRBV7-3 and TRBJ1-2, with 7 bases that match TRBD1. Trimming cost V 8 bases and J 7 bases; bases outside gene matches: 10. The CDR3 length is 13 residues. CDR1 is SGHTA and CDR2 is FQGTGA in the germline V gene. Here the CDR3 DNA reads TGTGCCAGCGGTCGGCAGGGGGGAGGTGGCTACACCTTC. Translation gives CASGRQGGGGYTF.

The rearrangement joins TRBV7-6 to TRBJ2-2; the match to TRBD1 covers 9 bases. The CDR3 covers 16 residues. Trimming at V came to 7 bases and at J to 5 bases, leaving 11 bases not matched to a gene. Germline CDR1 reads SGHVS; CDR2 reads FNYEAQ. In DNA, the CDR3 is TGTGCCAGCACTCCGGGACAGGGAGTTGGAACCGGGGAGCTGTTTTTT. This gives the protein CASTPGQGVGTGELFF.

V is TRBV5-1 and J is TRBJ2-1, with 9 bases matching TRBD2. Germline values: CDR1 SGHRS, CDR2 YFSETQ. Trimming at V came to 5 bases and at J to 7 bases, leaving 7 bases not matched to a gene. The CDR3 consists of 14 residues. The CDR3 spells CASRSLAGKNEQFF. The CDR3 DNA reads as TGCGCCAGCAGGAGTCTAGCGGGGAAAAATGAGCAGTTCTTC.

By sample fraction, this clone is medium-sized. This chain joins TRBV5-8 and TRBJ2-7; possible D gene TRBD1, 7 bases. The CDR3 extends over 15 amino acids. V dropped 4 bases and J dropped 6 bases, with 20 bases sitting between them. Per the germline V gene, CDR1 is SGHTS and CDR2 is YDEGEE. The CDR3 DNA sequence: TGTGCCAGCAGCGTAACAGGGGCGGGATATGGCGAGCAGTACTTC. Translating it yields CASSVTGAGYGEQYF.

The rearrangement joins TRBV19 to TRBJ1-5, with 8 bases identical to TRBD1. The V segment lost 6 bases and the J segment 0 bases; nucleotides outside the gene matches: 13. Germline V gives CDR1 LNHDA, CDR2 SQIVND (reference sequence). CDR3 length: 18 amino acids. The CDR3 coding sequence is TGTGCCAGTAGCCTACCGCCGGACAGGGCCTATAGCAATCAGCCCCAGCATTTT. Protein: CASSLPPDRAYSNQPQHF.

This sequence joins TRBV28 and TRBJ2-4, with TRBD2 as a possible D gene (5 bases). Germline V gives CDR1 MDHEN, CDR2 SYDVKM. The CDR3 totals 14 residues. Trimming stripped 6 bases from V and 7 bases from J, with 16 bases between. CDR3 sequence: CASRGEIRFNIQYF. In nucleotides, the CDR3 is TGTGCCAGCAGGGGAGAAATACGGTTCAACATTCAGTACTTC.

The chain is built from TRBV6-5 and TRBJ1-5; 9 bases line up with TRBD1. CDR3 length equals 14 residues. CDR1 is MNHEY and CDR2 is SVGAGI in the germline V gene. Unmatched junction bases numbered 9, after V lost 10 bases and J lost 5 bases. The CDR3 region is CATALGQGHQPQHF. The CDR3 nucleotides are TGTGCCACCGCTTTGGGACAGGGTCATCAGCCCCAGCATTTT.

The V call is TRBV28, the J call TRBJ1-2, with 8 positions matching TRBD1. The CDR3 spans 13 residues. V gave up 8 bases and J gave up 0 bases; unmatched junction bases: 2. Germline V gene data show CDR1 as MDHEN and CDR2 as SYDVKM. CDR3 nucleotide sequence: TGTGCCAGCGGGACAGGAACTAACTATGGCTACACCTTC. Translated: CASGTGTNYGYTF.